The 8 T cell receptor beta chains below come from one sample, sequenced in a study of cytotoxic CD8 clonotypes in ibrutinib-treated CLL. Profiling relied on immunoSEQ multiplex PCR, and the TCRdb table lists in-frame clones only, not all of them. The table includes about 300,000 clones, less than 85% detected once. The starting material was PBMCs, obtained at disease progression, from a patient treated with ibrutinib. The origin of the receptors is a human donor with chronic lymphocytic leukemia.

This clone was found a few times. This chain connects TRBV19 to TRBJ2-7, with TRBD2 matching over 11 bases. The J segment lost 2 bases and the V segment lost 3 bases, leaving 3 bases of the junction unmatched. Germline V CDR1 and CDR2: LNHDA, SQIVND (reference sequence). The CDR3 contains 15 residues. The CDR3 DNA follows: TGTGCCAGTAGTATTGGACTAGCGGGTACCTACGAGCAGTACTTC. Protein sequence: CASSIGLAGTYEQYF.

The rearrangement uses TRBV28 and TRBJ2-7; D is possibly TRBD1 or TRBD2 (6 bases each). The CDR3 totals 14 residues. Germline V gives CDR1 MDHEN, CDR2 SYDVKM. V lost 6 bases, J lost 3 bases, and 15 bases lay in between. CDR3 in amino acids: CASSPPGAGYEQYF. Written as DNA, the CDR3 is TGTGCCAGCAGCCCTCCGGGGGCGGGCTACGAGCAGTACTTC. Supplemented by reference TRBV28 and TRBJ2-7, the full variable domain reads DVKVTQSSRYLVKRTGEKVFLECVQDMDHENMFWYRQDPGLGLRLIYFSYDVKMKEKGDIPEGYSVSREKKERFSLILESASTNQTSMYLCASSPPGAGYEQYFGPGTRLTVT.

The chain recombines TRBV29-1 with TRBJ2-2; the D is unclear. Trimming took off 0 bases at V and 0 bases at J, with 5 bases between the two ends. This CDR3 is 14 amino acids long. Germline CDR1 reads SQVTM; CDR2 reads ANQGSEA. The CDR3 loop reads CSVEDLTNTGELFF. The DNA for the CDR3 is TGCAGCGTTGAAGATCTTACGAACACCGGGGAGCTGTTTTTT.

The rearrangement links TRBV5-4 to TRBJ2-7; tentatively, D is TRBD2 (7 bases). Germline V lookup: CDR1 SGHNT, CDR2 YYREEE (reference sequence). V was pared by 4 bases and J by 1 base, with 12 bases between. The length of the CDR3 is 14 residues. CDR3 sequence: CASSKGGVSYEQYF. CDR3 DNA: TGTGCCAGCAGCAAAGGGGGGGTGTCCTACGAGCAGTACTTC.

This clone was seen only once. The chain uses TRBV2 and TRBJ2-2; TRBD1 or TRBD2 may be the D gene (5 bases each). Deletions cut 8 bases from V and 3 bases from J, with 13 bases between. Germline loops: CDR1 SNHLY, CDR2 FYNNEI. There are 14 residues in the CDR3. The CDR3 is CASEGPADTGELFF. The CDR3 DNA follows: TGTGCCAGCGAGGGACCAGCAGACACCGGGGAGCTGTTTTTT.

This chain links TRBV7-9 with TRBJ2-1; perhaps TRBD2 as D (6 bases). There are 13 residues in the CDR3. V was pared by 4 bases and J by 6 bases, with 10 bases between. CDR1 SEHNR and CDR2 FQNEAQ come from the germline V gene (reference sequence). The CDR3 protein is CASSWGVTNEQFF. CDR3 DNA: TGTGCCAGCAGCTGGGGGGTGACCAATGAGCAGTTCTTC.

The table lists this clone with a few counts. The V call is TRBV4-1, the J call TRBJ1-2, with TRBD1 as a possible D gene (5 bases). CDR1 and CDR2 (germline): MGHRA, YSYEKL. This CDR3 is 16 amino acids long. The V end lost 4 bases, the J end lost 5 bases, and 20 bases lay between the germline ends. This CDR3 is CASSREPGLTTYGYTF. DNA of the CDR3: TGCGCCAGCAGCCGCGAACCGGGACTCACAACGTATGGCTACACCTTC.

The chain combines TRBV27 with TRBJ1-1, with 7 nucleotides matching TRBD1. The CDR3 has 14 residues. From germline, CDR1 is MNHEY and CDR2 SMNVEV (reference sequence). The ends lost 4 bases at V and 10 bases at J; junction bases unmatched: 12. The CDR3 loop reads CASSYFGQGGLAFF. The CDR3 bases are TGTGCCAGCAGTTACTTCGGGCAGGGGGGCTTAGCTTTCTTT.